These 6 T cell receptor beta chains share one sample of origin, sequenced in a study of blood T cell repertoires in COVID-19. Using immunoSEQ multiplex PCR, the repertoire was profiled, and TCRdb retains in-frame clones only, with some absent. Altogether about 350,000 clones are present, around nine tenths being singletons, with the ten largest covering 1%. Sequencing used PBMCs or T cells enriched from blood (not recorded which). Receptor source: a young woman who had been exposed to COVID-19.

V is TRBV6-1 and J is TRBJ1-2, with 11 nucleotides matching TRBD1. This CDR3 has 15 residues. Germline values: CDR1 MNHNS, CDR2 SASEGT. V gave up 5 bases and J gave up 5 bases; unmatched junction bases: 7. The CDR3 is CASSSPDRGLYGYTF. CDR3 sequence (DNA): TGTGCCAGCAGTTCCCCGGACAGGGGGCTGTATGGCTACACCTTC.

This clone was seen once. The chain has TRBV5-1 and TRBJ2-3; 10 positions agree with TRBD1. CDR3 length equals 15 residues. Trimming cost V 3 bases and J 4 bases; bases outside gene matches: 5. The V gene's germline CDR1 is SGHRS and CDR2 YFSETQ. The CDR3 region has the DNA TGCGCCAGCAGCTCGGGGACAGGGGTCGCAGATACGCAGTATTTT. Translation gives CASSSGTGVADTQYF.

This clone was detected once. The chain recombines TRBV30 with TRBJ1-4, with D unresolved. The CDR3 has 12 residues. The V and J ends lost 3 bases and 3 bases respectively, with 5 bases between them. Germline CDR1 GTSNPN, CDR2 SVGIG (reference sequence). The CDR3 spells CAWRQSNEKLFF. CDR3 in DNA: TGTGCCTGGAGGCAGTCTAATGAAAAACTGTTTTTT.

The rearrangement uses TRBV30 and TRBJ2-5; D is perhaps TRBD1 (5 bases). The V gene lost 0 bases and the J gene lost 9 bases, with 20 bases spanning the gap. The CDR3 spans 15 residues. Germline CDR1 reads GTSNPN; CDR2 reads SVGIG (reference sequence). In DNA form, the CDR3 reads TGTGCCTGGAGTGTTCCGGCAGGGCAAAGTGAGGCCCAGTACTTC. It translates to CAWSVPAGQSEAQYF.

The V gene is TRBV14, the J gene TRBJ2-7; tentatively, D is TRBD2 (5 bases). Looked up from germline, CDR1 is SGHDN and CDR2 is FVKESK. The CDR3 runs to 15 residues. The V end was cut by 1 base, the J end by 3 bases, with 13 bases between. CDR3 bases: TGTGCCAGCAGCCAAGGTCGAAGGGCGGGCTACGAGCAGTACTTC. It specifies CASSQGRRAGYEQYF. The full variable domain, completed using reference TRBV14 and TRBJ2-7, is EAGVTQFPSHSVIEKGQTVTLRCDPISGHDNLYWYRRVMGKEIKFLLHFVKESKQDESGMPNNRFLAERTGGTYSTLKVQPAELEDSGVYFCASSQGRRAGYEQYFGPGTRLTVT.

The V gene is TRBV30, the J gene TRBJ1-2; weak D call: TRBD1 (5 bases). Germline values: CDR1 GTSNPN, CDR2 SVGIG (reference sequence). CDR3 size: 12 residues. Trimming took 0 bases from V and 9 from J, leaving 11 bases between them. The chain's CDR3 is CAWSVWGGSYTF. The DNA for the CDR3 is TGTGCCTGGAGTGTGTGGGGGGGGAGCTACACCTTC.